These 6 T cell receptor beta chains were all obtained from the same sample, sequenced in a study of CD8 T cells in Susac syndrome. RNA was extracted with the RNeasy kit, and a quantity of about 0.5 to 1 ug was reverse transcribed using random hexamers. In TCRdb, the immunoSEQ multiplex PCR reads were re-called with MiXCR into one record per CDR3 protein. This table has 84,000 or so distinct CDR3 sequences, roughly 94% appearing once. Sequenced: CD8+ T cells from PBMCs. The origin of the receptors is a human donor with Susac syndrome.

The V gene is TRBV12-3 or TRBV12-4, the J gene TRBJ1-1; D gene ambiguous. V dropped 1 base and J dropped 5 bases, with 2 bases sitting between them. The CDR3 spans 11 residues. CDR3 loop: CASSLGTEAFF. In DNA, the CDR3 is TGTGCCAGCAGTTTAGGGACTGAAGCTTTCTTT.

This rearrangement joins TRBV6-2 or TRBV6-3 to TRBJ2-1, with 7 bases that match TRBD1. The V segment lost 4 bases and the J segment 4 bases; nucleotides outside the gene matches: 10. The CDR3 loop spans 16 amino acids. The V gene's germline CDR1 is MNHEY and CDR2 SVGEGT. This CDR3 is CASSSDRELGYNEQFF. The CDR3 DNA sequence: TGTGCCAGCAGTTCCGACAGGGAACTAGGGTACAATGAGCAGTTCTTC.

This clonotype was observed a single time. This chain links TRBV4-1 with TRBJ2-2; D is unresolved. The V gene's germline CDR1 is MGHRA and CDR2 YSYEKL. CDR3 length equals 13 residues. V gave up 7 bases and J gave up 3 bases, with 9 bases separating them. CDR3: CASIDGYTGELFF. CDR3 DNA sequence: TGCGCCAGCATTGACGGCTACACCGGGGAGCTGTTTTTT.

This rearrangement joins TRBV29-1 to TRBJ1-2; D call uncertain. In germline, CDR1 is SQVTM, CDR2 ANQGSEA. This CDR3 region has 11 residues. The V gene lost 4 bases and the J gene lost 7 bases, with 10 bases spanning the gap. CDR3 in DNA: TGCAGCGTTGCCTCTGGGGTTGGCTACACCTTC. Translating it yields CSVASGVGYTF. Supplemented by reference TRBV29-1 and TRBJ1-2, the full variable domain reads SAVISQKPSRDICQRGTSLTIQCQVDSQVTMMFWYRQQPGQSLTLIATANQGSEATYESGFVIDKFPISRPNLTFSTLTVSNMSPEDSSIYLCSVASGVGYTFGSGTRLTVV.

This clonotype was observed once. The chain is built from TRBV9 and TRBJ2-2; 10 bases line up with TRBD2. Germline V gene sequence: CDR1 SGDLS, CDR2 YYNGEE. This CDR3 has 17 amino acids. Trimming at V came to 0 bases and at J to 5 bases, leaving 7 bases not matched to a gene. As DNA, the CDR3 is TGTGCCAGCAGCGTAGGTCTAGCGGGAGCCCGGACCGGGGAGCTGTTTTTT. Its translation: CASSVGLAGARTGELFF.

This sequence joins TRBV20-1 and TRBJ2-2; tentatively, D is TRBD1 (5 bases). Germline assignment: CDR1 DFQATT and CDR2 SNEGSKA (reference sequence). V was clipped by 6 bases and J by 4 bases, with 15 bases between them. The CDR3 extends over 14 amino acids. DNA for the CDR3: TGCAGTGCCTCAGGGATATCGGTCACCGGGGAGCTGTTTTTT. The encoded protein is CSASGISVTGELFF.